This T cell receptor beta chain is from a study of cytomegalovirus exposure and HLA in healthy donors. The PCR ran on 60 Vbeta and 13 Jbeta primers. Method: immunoSEQ multiplex PCR; TCRdb's copy keeps in-frame clones and lacks some. The sample holds around 210,000 clones, roughly 81% seen once. Input material: PBMCs. This TCR derives from a girl aged 2-10 years in good health and CMV-seronegative.

The CDR3 loop is CASSRIAGGYDTQYF. The CDR3 region has the DNA TGTGCCAGCAGCCGAATAGCGGGGGGTTACGATACGCAGTATTTT. The chain recombines TRBV4-2 with TRBJ2-3; 10 bases fit TRBD2. Unmatched junction bases numbered 7, after V lost 4 bases and J lost 6 bases. Germline lookup yields CDR1 LGHNA and CDR2 YNFKEQ. This CDR3 spans 15 amino acids.